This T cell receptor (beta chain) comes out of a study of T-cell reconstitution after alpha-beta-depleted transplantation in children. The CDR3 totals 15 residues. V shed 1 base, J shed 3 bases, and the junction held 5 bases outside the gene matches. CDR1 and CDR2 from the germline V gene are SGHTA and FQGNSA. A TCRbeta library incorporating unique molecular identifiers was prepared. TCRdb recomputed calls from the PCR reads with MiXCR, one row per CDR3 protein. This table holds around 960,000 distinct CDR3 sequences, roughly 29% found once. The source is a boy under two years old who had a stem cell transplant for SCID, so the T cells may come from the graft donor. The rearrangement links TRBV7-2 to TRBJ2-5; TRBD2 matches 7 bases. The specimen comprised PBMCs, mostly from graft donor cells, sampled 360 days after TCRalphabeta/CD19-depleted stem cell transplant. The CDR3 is CASSLVGLPKETQYF. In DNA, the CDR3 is TGTGCCAGCAGCTTAGTGGGACTACCGAAAGAGACCCAGTACTTC.